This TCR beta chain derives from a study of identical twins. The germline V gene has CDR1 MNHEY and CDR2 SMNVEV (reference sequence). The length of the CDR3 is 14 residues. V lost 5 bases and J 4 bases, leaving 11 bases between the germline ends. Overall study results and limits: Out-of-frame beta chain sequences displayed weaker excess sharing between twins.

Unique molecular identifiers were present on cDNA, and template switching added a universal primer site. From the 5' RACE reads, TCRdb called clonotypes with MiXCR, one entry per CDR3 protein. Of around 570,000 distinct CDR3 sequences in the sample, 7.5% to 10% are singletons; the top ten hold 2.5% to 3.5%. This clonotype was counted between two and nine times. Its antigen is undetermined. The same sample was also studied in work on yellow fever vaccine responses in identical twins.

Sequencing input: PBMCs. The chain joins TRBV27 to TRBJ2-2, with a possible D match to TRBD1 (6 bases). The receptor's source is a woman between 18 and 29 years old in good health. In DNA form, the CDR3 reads TGTGCCAGCAGTCCCTACAGGGCCACCGGGGAGCTGTTTTTT. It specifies CASSPYRATGELFF.